A single sample gave rise to the 22 T cell receptor beta chains below, sequenced in a study of blood T cell repertoires in COVID-19. The table came from immunoSEQ multiplex PCR; TCRdb's copy has only in-frame clones and leaves some out. This sample yields some 60,000 clones, of which 60% to 85% are seen a single time; approximately 30% belongs to the top ten. Sequenced input: peripheral blood. The receptor set was obtained from a human donor in a cohort sampled during active COVID-19.

The J gene is TRBJ2-7, the V gene TRBV18; 8 bases are shared with TRBD1. V lost 3 bases to trimming and J lost 6 bases; unmatched junction nucleotides: 19. Germline V gene lookup returns CDR1 KGHSH and CDR2 LQKENI. CDR3 size: 18 residues. The chain's CDR3 is CASSPFRQGRTIDSEQYF. The CDR3 DNA reads as TGTGCCAGCTCACCCTTCCGACAGGGGCGAACCATCGACTCCGAGCAGTACTTC. Looking up the rest from reference TRBV18 and TRBJ2-7 gives the full variable domain: NAGVMQNPRHLVRRRGQEARLRCSPMKGHSHVYWYRQLPEEGLKFMVYLQKENIIDESGMPKERFSAEFPKEGPSILRIQQVVRGDSAAYFCASSPFRQGRTIDSEQYFGPGTRLTVT.

V is TRBV19 and J is TRBJ1-6, with D possibly being TRBD1 (5 bases). This CDR3 comprises 13 residues. CDR1 LNHDA and CDR2 SQIVND come from the germline V gene (reference sequence). V was pared by 1 base and J by 7 bases, with 5 bases between. CDR3: CASSIGQNSPLHF. Here the CDR3 DNA reads TGTGCCAGTAGTATAGGACAGAATTCACCCCTCCACTTT.

V is TRBV4-2 and J is TRBJ2-5; D perhaps matches TRBD1 (6 bases). The germline CDR1 and CDR2 sequences are LGHNA and YNFKEQ. The CDR3 runs 15 residues. Deletions cut 0 bases from V and 2 bases from J, with 10 bases between. The CDR3 protein is CASSQDFRGQETQYF. In nucleotides, the CDR3 is TGTGCCAGCAGCCAAGATTTCAGGGGTCAAGAGACCCAGTACTTC.

This clone appeared a few times. The chain joins TRBV30 to TRBJ1-5; D remains ambiguous. The germline gives CDR1 GTSNPN, CDR2 SVGIG (reference sequence). V was trimmed by 3 bases and J by 5 bases, leaving 11 bases between them. This CDR3 region has 13 residues. This chain's CDR3 is CAWRSEEYQPQHF. CDR3 bases: TGTGCCTGGAGGAGCGAGGAGTATCAGCCCCAGCATTTT.

This clone was recorded a few times. The chain employs TRBV9 and TRBJ2-3; 9 bases agree with TRBD2. With V trimmed by 0 bases and J by 4 bases, 6 bases remained unmatched. Germline V gene sequence: CDR1 SGDLS, CDR2 YYNGEE. The CDR3 is 16 residues long. The CDR3 bases are TGTGCCAGCAGCGTAGTAGGCGGGGGGGCGTCAGATACGCAGTATTTT. Protein sequence: CASSVVGGGASDTQYF.

V gene TRBV7-3 combines with J gene TRBJ1-2; TRBD1 matches 9 bases. The CDR3 has 14 amino acids. Trimming removed 5 bases from V and 6 bases from J; junction bases left unmatched: 7. The germline V gene has CDR1 SGHTA and CDR2 FQGTGA. The CDR3 DNA reads as TGTGCCAGCAGCCAGACAGGGGGAGTTAATGGCTACACCTTC. Residues: CASSQTGGVNGYTF.

The chain joins TRBV19 to TRBJ1-5; 7 nucleotides agree with TRBD1. Germline V gives CDR1 LNHDA, CDR2 SQIVND (reference sequence). The CDR3 runs 14 residues. V gave up 6 bases and J gave up 7 bases; unmatched junction bases: 9. The CDR3 protein is CASSLTGWDQPQHF. The CDR3 nucleotides are TGTGCCAGTAGCCTGACAGGGTGGGACCAGCCCCAGCATTTT.

This chain uses TRBV16 with TRBJ1-6, with 9 bases that match TRBD1. V lost 4 bases to trimming and J lost 7 bases; unmatched junction nucleotides: 2. The germline gives CDR1 KGHSY, CDR2 FQNENV. The CDR3 runs to 14 residues. CDR3 region: CASSLGQGNSPLHF. Here the CDR3 DNA reads TGTGCCAGCAGCCTGGGACAGGGAAATTCACCCCTCCACTTT.

The chain joins TRBV11-2 to TRBJ2-7; possibly TRBD2 for D (6 bases). The CDR3 contains 16 residues. V was shortened by 4 bases and J by 0 bases, with 16 bases between the two germline ends. CDR1 and CDR2 (germline): SGHAT, FQNNGV. The CDR3 reads CASSYTAGSSSYEQYF. The DNA of the CDR3 is TGTGCCAGCAGCTACACAGCGGGTTCCTCCTCCTACGAGCAGTACTTC.

Worth noting for this clone: Mismatch with germline at one junction end may stem from a read error. The chain carries TRBV12-3 or TRBV12-4 and TRBJ2-1; no clear D gene. This CDR3 has 13 amino acids. Here the CDR3 DNA reads TGTGCCAGCACGAGGAGCTCCAACAATGAGCAGTTCTTC. It encodes CASTRSSNNEQFF.

This CDR3 reads CASSLAGLAGGETQYF. The DNA of the CDR3 is TGCGCCAGCAGCTTGGCCGGGCTAGCGGGGGGAGAGACCCAGTACTTC. The V call is TRBV5-1, the J call TRBJ2-5, with 11 bases aligning to TRBD2. The V and J ends lost 0 bases and 4 bases, in that order; junction bases with no gene match: 5. The CDR3 covers 16 residues. The germline gives CDR1 SGHRS, CDR2 YFSETQ.

V and J are TRBV5-4 and TRBJ2-2, with 9 bases that match TRBD1. The CDR3 has 14 amino acids. J was trimmed by 10 bases and V by 0 bases; bases with no gene match: 4. Germline V gives CDR1 SGHNT, CDR2 YYREEE (reference sequence). Here the CDR3 DNA reads TGTGCCAGCAGCTTGGTTGGGACAGGGAAGGAGCTGTTTTTT. Translating it yields CASSLVGTGKELFF.

The CDR3 reads CASGLAGVNTEAFF. The CDR3 nucleotides read TGTGCTAGTGGTTTGGCCGGAGTGAACACTGAAGCTTTCTTT. The rearrangement uses TRBV12-5 and TRBJ1-1, with D unclear. The CDR3 has 14 residues. CDR1 is LGHNT and CDR2 is FRNRAP in the germline V gene. Deletions cut 1 base from V and 0 bases from J, with 6 bases between.

The chain employs TRBV18 and TRBJ2-1; TRBD2 matches 8 bases. This CDR3 comprises 15 residues. V shed 1 base, J shed 9 bases, and the junction held 8 bases outside the gene matches. The V gene's germline CDR1 is KGHSH and CDR2 LQKENI. CDR3 coding DNA: TGTGCCAGCTCACCACAAGCGGGAGATGGTAGTGAGCAGTTCTTC. Translating gives CASSPQAGDGSEQFF.

This chain joins TRBV28 and TRBJ2-3; D is unresolved. V was trimmed by 2 bases and J by 3 bases, leaving 9 bases between them. From germline, CDR1 is MDHEN and CDR2 SYDVKM. This CDR3 is built from 14 residues. CDR3 bases: TGTGCCAGCAGTTTAAGTCCGGGTACAGATACGCAGTATTTT. This gives the protein CASSLSPGTDTQYF.

The V and J genes are TRBV6-1 and TRBJ2-7, with 8 bases fitting TRBD1. Germline loops: CDR1 MNHNS, CDR2 SASEGT. The trim removed 1 base at V and 6 bases at J, leaving 8 bases unmatched. This CDR3 spans 15 amino acids. CDR3 sequence reads: CASSEGPGQGTEQYF. The CDR3 region has the DNA TGTGCCAGCAGTGAAGGGCCCGGACAGGGTACCGAGCAGTACTTC.

The V gene is TRBV3-1 (or the pseudogene TRBV3-2), the J gene TRBJ2-1, with D perhaps TRBD2 (5 bases). Germline CDR1 reads LGHDT; CDR2 reads YNNKEL (reference sequence). The CDR3 has 13 residues. Trimming left V 2 bases short and J 10 bases short, with 12 bases between. The CDR3 coding sequence is TGTGCCAGCAGCCAACCCGCTCGAGGGGAGCAGTTCTTC. It encodes CASSQPARGEQFF.

The chain joins TRBV11-3 to TRBJ1-1; D remains unclear. The germline CDR1 and CDR2 sequences are SGHNT and YENEEA. Trimming shortened V by 5 bases and J by 1 base, and 11 bases separated the two germline ends. The length of the CDR3 is 14 residues. The CDR3 coding sequence is TGTGCCAGCAGCGACTCCCAACAGAACACTGAAGCTTTCTTT. Protein product: CASSDSQQNTEAFF.

The V call is TRBV10-3, the J call TRBJ2-7; weak D call: TRBD2 (5 bases). CDR3 size: 11 residues. V lost 10 bases to trimming and J lost 4 bases, with 11 bases between them. The germline V gene encodes CDR1 ENHRY and CDR2 SYGVKD. The CDR3 DNA follows: TGTGCCACCGGAGGACGATACGAGCAGTACTTC. It is translated as CATGGRYEQYF.

This sequence joins TRBV9 and TRBJ1-2; possibly TRBD1 for D (6 bases). In germline, CDR1 is SGDLS, CDR2 YYNGEE. The CDR3 is made up of 14 amino acids. V lost 0 bases to trimming and J lost 7 bases, with 13 bases between them. This chain's CDR3 is CASSVGPGERGYTF. For the CDR3, the DNA is TGTGCCAGCAGCGTAGGGCCAGGGGAGCGTGGCTACACCTTC. The complete variable domain, with remaining parts taken from reference TRBV9 and TRBJ1-2, reads DSGVTQTPKHLITATGQRVTLRCSPRSGDLSVYWYQQSLDQGLQFLIQYYNGEERAKGNILERFSAQQFPDLHSELNLSSLELGDSALYFCASSVGPGERGYTFGSGTRLTVV.

The chain joins TRBV7-2 to TRBJ1-3; possible D gene TRBD1, 5 bases. V was cut by 6 bases and J by 4 bases, with 16 bases left in between. CDR1 and CDR2 from the germline V gene are SGHTA and FQGNSA. This CDR3 spans 15 amino acids. In nucleotides, the CDR3 is TGTGCCAGCAGTCCGATTGGGGCGTCAGGAAACACCATATATTTT. Residues: CASSPIGASGNTIYF.

The genes are TRBV19 and TRBJ2-5, with a tentative D call TRBD2 (5 bases). V was cut by 4 bases and J by 3 bases, with 12 bases left in between. The germline V gene encodes CDR1 LNHDA and CDR2 SQIVND (reference sequence). This CDR3 has 14 residues. This CDR3 reads CASSNIWTEETQYF. As DNA, the CDR3 is TGTGCCAGTAGTAATATATGGACTGAAGAGACCCAGTACTTC.